Listed here is a single T cell receptor (beta chain). The ends lost 8 bases at V and 2 bases at J; junction bases unmatched: 8. The CDR3 sequence is 14 residues long. Germline lookup yields CDR1 SNHLY and CDR2 FYNNEI. This record belongs to a study of blood T cell repertoires in COVID-19. The wider study: Both acute and convalescent COVID-19 samples were obtained from the United States, Italy and Spain. Sources were T cells, B-cell-depleted T cells, or PBMCs; the material itself was cDNA or gDNA.

Produced via immunoSEQ multiplex PCR; TCRdb's table is partial and in-frame only. The sample lists fewer than 350,000 clones; about nine tenths were seen once. Adults between roughly 18 and 95 years of age took part from 20 to 25 US areas. Membership in each cohort depended on participant-reported clinical history. The chain combines TRBV2 with TRBJ1-2; the match to TRBD1 covers 7 bases. The sample consisted of PBMCs or T cells enriched from blood (not recorded which). The sequence derives from a woman in her 40s with acute COVID-19. The CDR3, as DNA: TGTGCCAGCCTAAGGGGACAGAAAAACTATGGCTACACCTTC. Translation gives CASLRGQKNYGYTF.